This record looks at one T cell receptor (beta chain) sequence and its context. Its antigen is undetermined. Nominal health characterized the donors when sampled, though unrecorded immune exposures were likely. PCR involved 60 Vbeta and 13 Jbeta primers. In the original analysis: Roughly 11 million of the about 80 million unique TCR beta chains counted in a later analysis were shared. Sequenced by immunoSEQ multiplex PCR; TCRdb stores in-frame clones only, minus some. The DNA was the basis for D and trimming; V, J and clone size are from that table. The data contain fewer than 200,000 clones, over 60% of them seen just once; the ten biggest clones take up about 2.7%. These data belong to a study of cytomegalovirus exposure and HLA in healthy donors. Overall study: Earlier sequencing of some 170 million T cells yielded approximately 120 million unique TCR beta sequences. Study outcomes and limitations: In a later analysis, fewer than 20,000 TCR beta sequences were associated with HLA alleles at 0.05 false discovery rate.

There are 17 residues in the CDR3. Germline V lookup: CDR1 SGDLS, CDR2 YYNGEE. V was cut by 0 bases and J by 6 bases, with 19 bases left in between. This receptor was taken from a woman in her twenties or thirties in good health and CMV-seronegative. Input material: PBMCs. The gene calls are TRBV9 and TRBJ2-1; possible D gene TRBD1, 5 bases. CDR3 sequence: CASSVESRQGWGNEQFF. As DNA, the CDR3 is TGTGCCAGCAGCGTAGAGTCGAGGCAGGGTTGGGGCAATGAGCAGTTCTTC.